A single sample is the source of the 20 T cell receptor beta chains below, sequenced in a study of blood T cell repertoires in COVID-19. The assay was immunoSEQ multiplex PCR, and TCRdb's table has in-frame clones only and misses some. Of some 300,000 clones in the sample, 85% were seen once. The sample comprised peripheral blood. All receptors derive from a woman in her fifties or sixties with active or convalescent COVID-19.

This clone was detected ten times or more. The V gene is TRBV3-1 (or the pseudogene TRBV3-2), the J gene TRBJ2-3; 7 bases are shared with TRBD2. Germline loops: CDR1 LGHDT, CDR2 YNNKEL (reference sequence). Losses at the gene ends were 3 bases for V and 10 bases for J; bases not matched to a gene: 13. CDR3 length equals 15 residues. The CDR3 here is CASSQGGSGILAQYF. The CDR3 nucleotides read TGTGCCAGCAGCCAGGGCGGGAGCGGGATCCTGGCGCAGTATTTT.

This chain uses TRBV2 with TRBJ2-5, with a tentative D call TRBD2 (5 bases). The CDR3 extends over 14 amino acids. Germline-derived CDR1 and CDR2 are SNHLY and FYNNEI. V dropped 6 bases and J dropped 5 bases, with 16 bases sitting between them. The chain's CDR3 is CASRSSGPGETQYF. In DNA form, the CDR3 reads TGTGCCAGCAGAAGTAGTGGTCCGGGGGAGACCCAGTACTTC.

This rearrangement joins TRBV29-1 to TRBJ1-5; 8 nucleotides agree with TRBD1. The CDR3 covers 12 residues. Germline assignment: CDR1 SQVTM and CDR2 ANQGSEA. The ends lost 6 bases at V and 4 bases at J; junction bases unmatched: 2. CDR3: CSVGTGNQPQHF. The CDR3 bases are TGCAGCGTAGGGACAGGTAATCAGCCCCAGCATTTT. Full variable domain (rest looked up from reference TRBV29-1 and TRBJ1-5): SAVISQKPSRDICQRGTSLTIQCQVDSQVTMMFWYRQQPGQSLTLIATANQGSEATYESGFVIDKFPISRPNLTFSTLTVSNMSPEDSSIYLCSVGTGNQPQHFGDGTRLSIL.

The rearrangement links TRBV24-1 to TRBJ2-1; D perhaps matches TRBD1 (6 bases). The V gene lost 9 bases and the J gene lost 0 bases, with 11 bases spanning the gap. The CDR3 covers 14 residues. Germline V gene sequence: CDR1 KGHDR, CDR2 SFDVKD. As DNA, the CDR3 is TGTGCCACCGAAGGCAGGGGCTCCTACAATGAGCAGTTCTTC. Protein sequence: CATEGRGSYNEQFF.

This chain joins TRBV5-4 and TRBJ2-1, with 8 bases lining up with TRBD2. CDR1 and CDR2 (germline): SGHNT, YYREEE (reference sequence). The J segment lost 4 bases and the V segment lost 4 bases, leaving 7 bases of the junction unmatched. CDR3 length equals 15 residues. CDR3 amino acids: CASSLGLGGYNEQFF. CDR3 DNA: TGTGCCAGCAGCCTGGGACTAGGTGGTTACAATGAGCAGTTCTTC. Filled out from reference TRBV5-4 and TRBJ2-1, the complete variable domain reads ETGVTQSPTHLIKTRGQQVTLRCSSQSGHNTVSWYQQALGQGPQFIFQYYREEENGRGNFPPRFSGLQFPNYSSELNVNALELDDSALYLCASSLGLGGYNEQFFGPGTRLTVL.

The chain is built from TRBV9 and TRBJ2-3, with unresolved D. The germline V gene encodes CDR1 SGDLS and CDR2 YYNGEE. The CDR3 contains 14 residues. V was cut by 3 bases and J by 9 bases, with 17 bases left in between. This CDR3 is CASSATVATATQYF. The CDR3 nucleotides read TGTGCCAGCAGCGCTACGGTAGCAACGGCGACGCAGTATTTT.

The chain links TRBV9 to TRBJ2-3, with 9 bases identical to TRBD2. CDR3 length: 16 residues. V was pared by 0 bases and J by 7 bases, with 9 bases of the junction left unmatched. Germline CDR1 is SGDLS and CDR2 is YYNGEE. Here the CDR3 reads CASSVEGAGGLNTQYF. The CDR3 DNA reads TGTGCCAGCAGCGTAGAAGGGGCGGGAGGGCTAAATACGCAGTATTTT.

J is TRBJ1-1 and V is TRBV5-1; no definite D call. Germline V lookup: CDR1 SGHRS, CDR2 YFSETQ. The CDR3 is made up of 14 amino acids. V shed 0 bases and J shed 4 bases, with 10 bases lying between them. CDR3 region: CASSLGSEGTEAFF. The DNA for the CDR3 is TGCGCCAGCAGCTTGGGGAGTGAGGGCACTGAAGCTTTCTTT.

The V call is TRBV3-1 (or the pseudogene TRBV3-2), the J call TRBJ2-2; 9 nucleotides align to TRBD1. Looked up from germline, CDR1 is LGHDT and CDR2 is YNNKEL (reference sequence). V gave up 4 bases and J gave up 0 bases; unmatched junction bases: 6. The length of the CDR3 is 17 residues. The CDR3 bases are TGTGCCAGCAGCCTACCTGACAGGGGGTCGAACACCGGGGAGCTGTTTTTT. It yields the protein CASSLPDRGSNTGELFF.

Only a few counts were recorded for this clone. Distinct nucleotide sequences in the sample also encode this CDR3. This sequence joins TRBV12-3 or TRBV12-4 and TRBJ2-7; D is perhaps TRBD1 (7 bases). This CDR3 comprises 13 residues. The germline V and J ends were trimmed by 6 bases and 0 bases, with 9 bases remaining between them. CDR3 nucleotide sequence: TGTGCCAGCAGGCGGGACAGCTCCTACGAGCAGTACTTC. It encodes CASRRDSSYEQYF.

The V gene is TRBV5-1, the J gene TRBJ2-5; tentatively, D is TRBD1 (6 bases). The V end was cut by 4 bases, the J end by 0 bases, with 13 bases between. The CDR3 length is 15 residues. Germline CDR1 is SGHRS and CDR2 is YFSETQ. CDR3 coding DNA: TGCGCCAGCAGCACGGACAGATTGTACCAAGAGACCCAGTACTTC. Protein: CASSTDRLYQETQYF.

V usage is TRBV10-3 and J usage is TRBJ1-1; 8 nucleotides agree with TRBD1. The length of the CDR3 is 15 residues. Germline V gene lookup returns CDR1 ENHRY and CDR2 SYGVKD. Trimming cost V 6 bases and J 2 bases; bases outside gene matches: 8. DNA of the CDR3: TGTGCCATCAGCCTGACAGGGGATGGAAACACTGAAGCTTTCTTT. This sequence encodes CAISLTGDGNTEAFF.

This chain joins TRBV6-1 and TRBJ1-5, with D hard to call. Germline assignment: CDR1 MNHNS and CDR2 SASEGT. V was clipped by 1 base and J by 7 bases, with 8 bases between them. The CDR3 covers 13 residues. CDR3 sequence: CASSEVSSQPQHF. CDR3 nucleotide sequence: TGTGCCAGCAGTGAAGTTTCTTCCCAGCCCCAGCATTTT.

V gene TRBV5-1 combines with J gene TRBJ1-2; D remains unclear. CDR1 is SGHRS and CDR2 is YFSETQ in the germline V gene. Trimming left V 0 bases short and J 12 bases short, with 12 bases between. The CDR3 loop spans 12 amino acids. CDR3 in DNA: TGCGCCAGCAGCTTGGCCGGGGTGGCCCACACCTTC. It encodes CASSLAGVAHTF.

This rearrangement joins TRBV6-5 to TRBJ2-7; weak D call: TRBD1 (6 bases). Trimming cost V 7 bases and J 1 base, with 11 bases left between them. The germline CDR1 and CDR2 sequences are MNHEY and SVGAGI. This CDR3 has 13 amino acids. The CDR3 DNA follows: TGTGCCAGCACCAAACAGGGTTCCTACGAGCAGTACTTC. Its translation is CASTKQGSYEQYF.

The chain employs TRBV7-8 and TRBJ1-5, with D maybe TRBD1 (5 bases). V dropped 5 bases and J dropped 6 bases, with 14 bases sitting between them. The CDR3 loop spans 14 amino acids. Germline V lookup: CDR1 SGHVS, CDR2 FQNEAQ. The DNA of the CDR3 is TGTGCCAGCAGCCGAACAGGTTGGAGTCAGCCCCAGCATTTT. Encoded protein: CASSRTGWSQPQHF. The full variable domain, its missing parts supplied by reference TRBV7-8 and TRBJ1-5, is GAGVSQSPRYKVAKRGQDVALRCDPISGHVSLFWYQQALGQGPEFLTYFQNEAQLDKSGLPSDRFFAERPEGSVSTLKIQRTQQEDSAVYLCASSRTGWSQPQHFGDGTRLSIL.

The genes are TRBV6-6 and TRBJ2-7; 11 bases match TRBD1. CDR3 length equals 16 residues. Germline assignment: CDR1 MNHNY and CDR2 SVGAGI (reference sequence). The trim removed 5 bases at V and 5 bases at J, leaving 11 bases unmatched. The CDR3 DNA follows: TGTGCCAGCAGTCCTCCCGGGACAGGGGGTCTCGACGAGCAGTACTTC. This codes for CASSPPGTGGLDEQYF.

The chain recombines TRBV27 with TRBJ1-2; D is unresolved. The V and J ends lost 4 bases and 2 bases respectively, with 8 bases between them. This CDR3 spans 13 amino acids. Germline V lookup: CDR1 MNHEY, CDR2 SMNVEV (reference sequence). Here the CDR3 DNA reads TGTGCCAGCAGTTCGACATCAAACTATGGCTACACCTTC. Its translation is CASSSTSNYGYTF.

The J gene is TRBJ2-1, the V gene TRBV2, with 13 bases fitting TRBD2. Trimming cost V 6 bases and J 10 bases; bases outside gene matches: 9. CDR1 is SNHLY and CDR2 is FYNNEI in the germline V gene. The CDR3 covers 15 residues. The CDR3 DNA follows: TGTGCCAGCAGACAAGGGACTAGCGGGATCGGGGAGCAGTTCTTC. Its protein product is CASRQGTSGIGEQFF.

This chain links TRBV11-1 with TRBJ1-1; TRBD1 matches at 7 bases. The V and J ends lost 4 bases and 5 bases, in that order; junction bases with no gene match: 7. The CDR3 spans 14 residues. Per germline, CDR1 SGHAT and CDR2 FQDESV (reference sequence). The CDR3 sequence: CASSSISRGTEAFF. For the CDR3, the DNA is TGTGCCAGCAGCTCTATATCCAGGGGGACTGAAGCTTTCTTT.